Shown below are 19 T cell receptor beta chains from a single sample sequenced in a study of blood T cell repertoires in COVID-19. Clones were read by immunoSEQ multiplex PCR, and TCRdb kept only the in-frame ones, dropping some. The data hold roughly 260,000 clones, with roughly nine tenths observed a single time. The sample comprised PBMCs or T cells enriched from blood (not recorded which). The source of these receptors is a human donor in a cohort exposed to, infected with or recovered from COVID-19 (not recorded which). The donor label of this sample is uncertain.

The CDR3 protein is CASSQDLSRETQYF. The CDR3 DNA reads TGCGCCAGCAGCCAAGACCTTAGCCGGGAGACCCAGTACTTC. The V and J genes are TRBV4-3 and TRBJ2-5; unclear D gene. Germline CDR1 reads LGHNA; CDR2 reads YSLEER. The CDR3 covers 14 residues. V was clipped by 0 bases and J by 5 bases, with 10 bases between them.

The rearrangement uses TRBV5-5 and TRBJ2-2, with 7 bases aligning to TRBD2. Germline loops: CDR1 SGHKS, CDR2 YYEKEE (reference sequence). The CDR3 loop spans 16 amino acids. Trimming took 4 bases from V and 4 from J; bases not matched to a gene: 10. DNA for the CDR3: TGTGCCAGCAGCGCCACCTTGGGGGGGGGCACCGGGGAGCTGTTTTTT. This encodes CASSATLGGGTGELFF.

The V call is TRBV5-4, the J call TRBJ1-4; a possible D gene is TRBD1 (6 bases). The V and J ends lost 5 bases and 3 bases respectively, with 17 bases between them. The CDR3 covers 16 residues. CDR1 is SGHNT, CDR2 YYREEE, per germline (reference sequence). CDR3 residues: CASRSTGIPANEKLFF. The CDR3 DNA reads as TGTGCCAGCAGGAGTACAGGGATCCCGGCTAATGAAAAACTGTTTTTT.

This clone was observed a single time. The gene calls are TRBV7-9 and TRBJ1-5, with 7 bases lining up with TRBD1. The CDR3 has 15 residues. Germline trimming cut 6 bases from V and 5 bases from J; bases unmatched to any gene: 10. Per germline, CDR1 SEHNR and CDR2 FQNEAQ (reference sequence). The CDR3 region is CASSSGQFTYQPQHF. The CDR3 DNA follows: TGTGCCAGCAGTTCGGGACAGTTTACTTATCAGCCCCAGCATTTT.

This clone was recorded only once. This chain joins TRBV20-1 and TRBJ1-5; TRBD1 might be the D (5 bases). This CDR3 is 12 amino acids long. V lost 3 bases to trimming and J lost 7 bases, with 10 bases between them. CDR1 and CDR2 (germline): DFQATT, SNEGSKA (reference sequence). This chain's CDR3 is CSASDGAQPQHF. CDR3 DNA: TGCAGTGCTAGTGATGGGGCCCAGCCCCAGCATTTT.

J is TRBJ2-2 and V is TRBV6-1, with a tentative D call TRBD1 (5 bases). CDR1 is MNHNS, CDR2 SASEGT, per germline. V lost 2 bases, J lost 1 base, and 11 bases lay in between. This CDR3 has 16 amino acids. CDR3 residues: CASSEYPTGNTGELFF. The CDR3 DNA reads as TGTGCCAGCAGTGAATATCCAACAGGGAACACCGGGGAGCTGTTTTTT.

J is TRBJ2-2 and V is TRBV7-8, with TRBD1 matching 10 bases. The germline CDR1 and CDR2 sequences are SGHVS and FQNEAQ. Germline trimming cut 5 bases from V and 6 bases from J; bases unmatched to any gene: 12. The CDR3 has 17 residues. The DNA for the CDR3 is TGTGCCAGCAGCCGCATAATAGGGACAGGGGTTTCCGGGGAGCTGTTTTTT. The encoded protein is CASSRIIGTGVSGELFF.

This clone was seen just once. This chain uses TRBV23-1 with TRBJ2-4; maybe TRBD2 (5 bases). TRBV23-1 is an ORF, with its function uncertain. Deletions cut 3 bases from V and 0 bases from J, with 15 bases between. This CDR3 region has 17 residues. CDR3 bases: TGCGCCAGCAGTCATCCTGACTACTTGTTAGCCAAAAACATTCAGTACTTC. Translating it yields CASSHPDYLLAKNIQYF.

This clone was observed once. The CDR3 loop is CAIRDSGVTEAFF. The CDR3 coding sequence is TGTGCCATCAGGGACAGCGGAGTCACTGAAGCTTTCTTT. The rearrangement links TRBV10-3 to TRBJ1-1, with D tentatively TRBD1 (6 bases). The CDR3 covers 13 residues. Germline values: CDR1 ENHRY, CDR2 SYGVKD. The V gene lost 6 bases and the J gene lost 4 bases, with 12 bases spanning the gap.

The chain joins TRBV30 to TRBJ1-6, with D tentatively TRBD1 (5 bases). Trimming removed 4 bases from V and 0 bases from J, with 13 bases in between. Germline-derived CDR1 and CDR2 are GTSNPN and SVGIG (reference sequence). This CDR3 is 16 amino acids long. This chain's CDR3 is CAWKVGGSSYNSPLHF. CDR3 bases: TGTGCCTGGAAAGTCGGGGGAAGCTCCTATAATTCACCCCTCCACTTT.

The rearrangement links TRBV19 to TRBJ2-3; 12 bases fit TRBD2. The CDR3 is made up of 15 amino acids. Germline CDR1 is LNHDA and CDR2 is SQIVND (reference sequence). J lost 3 bases, V lost 5 bases, and 3 bases had no gene match. DNA for the CDR3: TGTGCCAGTAGTGGACTAGCGGGGCCGACAGATACGCAGTATTTT. Amino acid sequence: CASSGLAGPTDTQYF.

This chain connects TRBV24-1 to TRBJ1-5; 8 bases are a match to TRBD1. Germline lookup yields CDR1 KGHDR and CDR2 SFDVKD. This CDR3 is 15 amino acids long. With V trimmed by 4 bases and J by 0 bases, 1 base remained unmatched. CDR3: CATSDGTGSNQPQHF. The CDR3 DNA follows: TGTGCCACCAGTGACGGGACAGGTAGCAATCAGCCCCAGCATTTT.

The rearrangement uses TRBV6-5 and TRBJ1-1; D not resolved. V lost 5 bases, J lost 7 bases, and 20 bases lay in between. The CDR3 totals 15 residues. Germline V gives CDR1 MNHEY, CDR2 SVGAGI. The CDR3 nucleotides are TGTGCCAGCAGTAGTCCAGCCTCGTTAGGCGGTGAAGCTTTCTTT. As protein: CASSSPASLGGEAFF.

The chain carries TRBV30 and TRBJ1-5; weak D call: TRBD1 (5 bases). V dropped 0 bases and J dropped 7 bases, with 13 bases sitting between them. The V gene's germline CDR1 is GTSNPN and CDR2 SVGIG (reference sequence). This CDR3 region has 14 residues. The CDR3 loop is CAWSVGGRGQPQHF. In nucleotides, the CDR3 is TGTGCCTGGAGTGTGGGCGGGCGGGGGCAGCCCCAGCATTTT.

The V call is TRBV25-1, the J call TRBJ1-5; D unresolved. This CDR3 comprises 14 residues. The V gene's germline CDR1 is MGHDK and CDR2 SYGVNS. The germline V and J ends were trimmed by 3 bases and 6 bases, with 12 bases remaining between them. The CDR3 region has the DNA TGTGCCAGCAGTGAGCCGGGGATGGGTCAGCCCCAGCATTTT. It codes for CASSEPGMGQPQHF.

As to this clone: Other DNA variants within this sample encode the same CDR3. The V gene is TRBV9, the J gene TRBJ1-1; TRBD1 is a possible D gene (6 bases). CDR3 length: 14 residues. Germline-derived CDR1 and CDR2 are SGDLS and YYNGEE. Trimming left V 2 bases short and J 3 bases short, with 11 bases between. The DNA for the CDR3 is TGTGCCAGCAGCGTTACAGGGTCAGACACTGAAGCTTTCTTT. Amino acid sequence: CASSVTGSDTEAFF.

This clone was observed a single time. J is TRBJ2-2 and V is TRBV7-9; D uncertain. The length of the CDR3 is 16 residues. Germline V CDR1 and CDR2: SEHNR, FQNEAQ (reference sequence). Deletions cut 5 bases from V and 1 base from J, with 14 bases between. The CDR3 is CASSPRVERNTGELFF. The DNA for the CDR3 is TGTGCCAGCAGCCCCCGGGTTGAGAGGAACACCGGGGAGCTGTTTTTT.

The V and J genes are TRBV5-1 and TRBJ1-4; a possible D gene is TRBD1 (6 bases). CDR1 and CDR2 (germline): SGHRS, YFSETQ. CDR3 length equals 15 residues. V was clipped by 4 bases and J by 7 bases, with 17 bases between them. This CDR3 reads CASSPGGRGGEKLFF. The CDR3 DNA is TGCGCCAGCAGCCCTGGAGGAAGGGGGGGTGAAAAACTGTTTTTT.

The J gene is TRBJ1-2, the V gene TRBV5-1; 7 bases are a match to TRBD1. The germline gives CDR1 SGHRS, CDR2 YFSETQ. The CDR3 contains 16 residues. The V gene end was trimmed by 4 bases and the J gene end by 3 bases; junction bases not matched to a gene: 12. The CDR3 DNA sequence: TGCGCCAGCAGCGTTGGGACAGATTCAACCCACTATGGCTACACCTTC. This gives the protein CASSVGTDSTHYGYTF.